This is a list of T cell receptor beta chains from one sample in a study of blood T cell repertoires in COVID-19. Produced via immunoSEQ multiplex PCR; TCRdb's table is partial and in-frame only. The data contain some 150,000 clones, approximately 85% of them singletons. Sequenced material: peripheral blood. The receptors shown here come from a man aged 55 to 70 with COVID-19, enrolled during active disease. The CDR3 runs from the conserved cysteine through the conserved F or W. D genes are given only for firm matches. Expanded clones are given a class, and other clones once, few, many or no size at all.

NA	TRBV6-2/TRBV6-3	TRBD1	TRBJ2-6	CASSRRQGSSGANVLTF	TGTGCCAGCAGTAGGAGACAGGGTTCGTCTGGGGCCAACGTCCTGACTTTC
NA	TRBV5-8	NA	TRBJ1-5	CASSPQGSNQPQHF	TGTGCCAGCAGCCCACAGGGTAGCAATCAGCCCCAGCATTTT
NA	TRBV27	NA	TRBJ2-2	CASIGGIHGSGELFF	TGTGCCAGCATCGGGGGAATACATGGTTCCGGGGAGCTGTTTTTT
few	TRBV4-2	NA	TRBJ2-7	CASSQSRGGTYEQYF	TGTGCCAGCAGCCAAAGCCGAGGCGGAACCTACGAGCAGTACTTC
NA	TRBV27	TRBD1	TRBJ1-2	CARWDRGLGGYTF	TGTGCCAGGTGGGACAGGGGATTAGGTGGCTACACCTTC
NA	TRBV19	TRBD1	TRBJ1-5	CASTSVGRGDQPQHF	TGTGCCAGTACATCGGTAGGCAGGGGGGATCAGCCCCAGCATTTT
NA	TRBV6-2/TRBV6-3	NA	TRBJ1-1	CASSYSKGPGRGLMNTEAFF	TGTGCCAGCAGTTACTCGAAGGGGCCCGGCAGGGGATTAATGAACACTGAAGCTTTCTTT
once	TRBV29-1	TRBD1	TRBJ2-3	CSVGGPQGVHTDTQYF	TGCAGCGTTGGTGGACCCCAGGGGGTACACACAGATACGCAGTATTTT
NA	TRBV7-8	TRBD1	TRBJ1-3	CASSLGGRDRISGNTIYF	TGTGCCAGCAGCTTAGGGGGTAGGGACAGAATCTCTGGAAACACCATATATTTT
NA	TRBV29-1	TRBD2	TRBJ2-5	CSVEVIAGGPEETQYF	TGCAGCGTTGAAGTCATAGCGGGAGGGCCGGAGGAGACCCAGTACTTC